This TCR beta chain originates from a study of shared clonotypes between healthy human individuals. A note on this clone: Its cognate antigen is unknown.

The data were produced by immunoSEQ multiplex PCR, yet TCRdb's version contains in-frame clones alone and is incomplete. The table records approximately 840,000 clones, 96% of them present only once. Terminally differentiated effector memory CD45RA+ cells were left out of the naive CD8 fraction, which was CD45RO-negative and positively selected for CCR7. Donors comprised healthy HIV-negative adults lacking recent acute infections or vaccinations. Overall study results and limits: The study found lower generation probabilities in non-shared clonotypes than in those shared by all four donors.

The sample taken for sequencing was naive CD8+ T cells sorted from blood. The clonotype was recovered from a man aged 25-40 years in good health.

In nucleotides, the CDR3 is TGTGCCAGCCTCAGTGGGGACAGGGGCTCCTACGAGCAGTACTTC. Its protein product is CASLSGDRGSYEQYF. V usage is TRBV16 and J usage is TRBJ2-7, with 10 bases matching TRBD1. This CDR3 comprises 15 residues. The germline gives CDR1 KGHSY, CDR2 FQNENV. V lost 8 bases to trimming and J lost 0 bases; unmatched junction nucleotides: 7.